The rows below give T cell receptor beta chains drawn from one sample of a study of shared clonotypes between healthy human individuals. Sequencing used immunoSEQ multiplex PCR; TCRdb keeps in-frame clones, though not all of them. The sample has 2.3 million or so clones, over 85% seen once. The material sequenced was naive CD4+ T cells from PBMCs. These receptors originate from a man between 18 and 29 years old in good health. Some clones in this sample may be carry-over from other donors' samples. CDR3s include the opening cysteine and the closing phenylalanine or tryptophan. The D gene is left open where the match is weak. Where a row states a size, it is once, few, many or the class of an expanded clone; other rows omit it.

NA TRBJ1-1 once TRBV7-3 TGTGCCAGCAGCTTAGTCCCCGTGAATCCCATTTGGGGGAACACTGAAGCTTTCTTT CASSLVPVNPIWGNTEAFF
TRBD1 TRBJ1-2 NA TRBV27 TGTGCCAGCAGTTTATGGGCAGGGGGAAGGGATGGCTACACCTTC CASSLWAGGRDGYTF
TRBD2 TRBJ2-2 NA TRBV5-4 TGTGCCAGCAGCTTTGGGGGGGTCGGCGGGGAGCTGTTTTTT CASSFGGVGGELFF
NA TRBJ2-1 NA TRBV6-5 TGTGCCAGCAGGTGGCAACAGGGAGGTTACAATGAGCAGTTCTTC CASRWQQGGYNEQFF
NA TRBJ2-7 NA TRBV29-1 TGCAGCGTCGGACGGGGCGGCGAGCAGTACTTC CSVGRGGEQYF
NA TRBJ1-5 NA TRBV28 TGTGCCAGCAGTTTTTCAAACGGAAACCTCGATCAGCCCCAGCATTTT CASSFSNGNLDQPQHF
NA TRBJ2-1 NA TRBV5-6 TGTGCCAGCAGCTTGTTCAGGAATGAGCAGTTCTTC CASSLFRNEQFF
NA TRBJ2-7 NA TRBV28 TGTGCCAGCAGCCCCGGTTATGAAGCTCGGCCCTACGAGCAGTACTTC CASSPGYEARPYEQYF
NA TRBJ1-1 once TRBV4-2 TGTGCCAGCAGCCAGACCTGGCCACTGAACACTGAAGCTTTCTTT CASSQTWPLNTEAFF
TRBD2 TRBJ2-1 NA TRBV18 TGTGCCAGCTCACCCGGGACTAGCGGGGCGAACAATGAGCAGTTCTTC CASSPGTSGANNEQFF
NA TRBJ2-2 NA TRBV27 TGTGCCAGCAGTTTATGGGCCGGGACAACAAACACCGGGGAGCTGTTTTTT CASSLWAGTTNTGELFF
NA TRBJ1-4 NA TRBV7-8 TGTGCCAGCAGCTTAGTGCTTGCAACTAATGAAAAACTGTTTTTT CASSLVLATNEKLFF
TRBD1 TRBJ2-7 NA TRBV4-3 TGCGCCAGCAGCCAAGATGGAGGGACAGGCTCCTACGAGCAGTACTTC CASSQDGGTGSYEQYF
NA TRBJ1-1 NA TRBV18 TGTGCCAGCTCACCAACGTCAGGTACGGGCACTGAAGCTTTCTTT CASSPTSGTGTEAFF
TRBD1 TRBJ1-2 NA TRBV19 TGTGCCAGTAGTATACGGACAGGGCTGTTCCGGGGCTACACCTTC CASSIRTGLFRGYTF
NA TRBJ1-1 NA TRBV28 TGTGCCAGCTGGACCTCGTTGAACACTGAAGCTTTCTTT CASWTSLNTEAFF
NA TRBJ1-1 once TRBV6-5 TGTGCCAGCAGTCTTGGAGGGTTTAAGGCTTTCTTT CASSLGGFKAFF
NA TRBJ1-5 once TRBV4-2 TGTGCCAGCAGCCAGGGCGGGCCAAGTCAGCCCCAGCATTTT CASSQGGPSQPQHF
NA TRBJ2-7 NA TRBV6-5 TGTGCCAGCAGTTTAACGGGGGGCAGCTCCTACGAGCAGTACTTC CASSLTGGSSYEQYF
NA TRBJ1-1 NA TRBV14 TGTGCCAGCAGCCAAGGTCCGAGTTCGGGGAACACTGAAGCTTTCTTT CASSQGPSSGNTEAFF
NA TRBJ1-3 once TRBV14 TGTGCCAGCAGCCAAGCTTGGTCCGGGGCTGGAAACACCATATATTTT CASSQAWSGAGNTIYF
NA TRBJ1-2 NA TRBV7-2 TGTGCCAGCAGCCTAGGGATTAACTATGGCTACACCTTC CASSLGINYGYTF
NA TRBJ2-5 NA TRBV7-9 TGTGCCAGCAGCTTAACAGGGGGGGCAGAGACCCAGTACTTC CASSLTGGAETQYF
NA TRBJ2-7 NA TRBV7-2 TGTGCCAGCAGCTTAGTTGAGTGGGGCTACGAGCAGTACTTC CASSLVEWGYEQYF
NA TRBJ1-2 NA TRBV19 TGTGCCAGTAGTGATGGGTCCACAGGGACGGTATTGAATGGCTACACCTTC CASSDGSTGTVLNGYTF
NA TRBJ2-1 NA TRBV28 TGTGCCAGCCCCCCGGTAGGAGTTTACAATGAGCAGTTCTTC CASPPVGVYNEQFF
TRBD1 TRBJ1-2 NA TRBV19 TGTGCCAGTAGTGCCAGGGGACAGGCCTATGGCTACACCTTC CASSARGQAYGYTF
NA TRBJ2-1 NA TRBV2 TGTGCCAGTAACCGCCGGAGGAATGAGCAGTTCTTC CASNRRRNEQFF
NA TRBJ2-1 NA TRBV6-1 TGTGCCAGCAGTACTGAAACTTTCCTCAAGCTGTTCTTC CASSTETFLKLFF
NA TRBJ2-7 NA TRBV20-1 TGCAGTGGAGAGCAGGGCCGCGAGCAGTACTTC CSGEQGREQYF
NA TRBJ2-7 NA TRBV15 TGTGCCACCAGCAGGTGGGGGGCCAGCTCCTACGAGCAGTACTTC CATSRWGASSYEQYF
NA TRBJ2-3 NA TRBV27 TGTGCCAGCAGTTTTATGGGAACAGATACGCAGTATTTT CASSFMGTDTQYF
TRBD1 TRBJ2-7 NA TRBV5-1 TGCGCCAGCAGAAAGATCACAGGGGTCTACGAGCAGTACTTC CASRKITGVYEQYF
NA TRBJ1-5 NA TRBV6-4 TGTGCCAGCAGTGAATCGGGGGGAGACCAGCCCCAGCATTTT CASSESGGDQPQHF
NA TRBJ1-5 NA TRBV2 TGTGCCAGCAGCCCGACTGAGTATAGCAATCAGCCCCAGCATTTT CASSPTEYSNQPQHF
TRBD1 TRBJ1-4 NA TRBV5-5 TGTGCCAGCAGCCTCCCAACGGGACAGGGTAATGAAAAACTGTTTTTT CASSLPTGQGNEKLFF
TRBD1 TRBJ2-5 NA TRBV29-1 TGCAGCGGGGACAGGGGGCGAGAGACCCAGTACTTC CSGDRGRETQYF
TRBD2 TRBJ2-7 NA TRBV7-2 TGTGCCAGCAGCTTAGTCGGACTAGTTAGAAATTACGAGCAGTACTTC CASSLVGLVRNYEQYF
TRBD1 TRBJ2-2 NA TRBV5-1 TGCGCCAGCAGCTGGGGGACAGGCAGCACCGGGGAGCTGTTTTTT CASSWGTGSTGELFF
TRBD1 TRBJ2-7 NA TRBV6-1 TGTGCCAGCAGTGAACGGGCAGGGGGCGATATTTCCTACGAGCAGTACTTC CASSERAGGDISYEQYF
NA TRBJ2-1 NA TRBV6-5 TGTGCCAGCAGTTACTCGGGCGGCTCCTACAATGAGCAGTTCTTC CASSYSGGSYNEQFF
TRBD2 TRBJ2-3 NA TRBV2 TGTGCCAGCACTAGCGGGAGGGCAGCAGATACGCAGTATTTT CASTSGRAADTQYF